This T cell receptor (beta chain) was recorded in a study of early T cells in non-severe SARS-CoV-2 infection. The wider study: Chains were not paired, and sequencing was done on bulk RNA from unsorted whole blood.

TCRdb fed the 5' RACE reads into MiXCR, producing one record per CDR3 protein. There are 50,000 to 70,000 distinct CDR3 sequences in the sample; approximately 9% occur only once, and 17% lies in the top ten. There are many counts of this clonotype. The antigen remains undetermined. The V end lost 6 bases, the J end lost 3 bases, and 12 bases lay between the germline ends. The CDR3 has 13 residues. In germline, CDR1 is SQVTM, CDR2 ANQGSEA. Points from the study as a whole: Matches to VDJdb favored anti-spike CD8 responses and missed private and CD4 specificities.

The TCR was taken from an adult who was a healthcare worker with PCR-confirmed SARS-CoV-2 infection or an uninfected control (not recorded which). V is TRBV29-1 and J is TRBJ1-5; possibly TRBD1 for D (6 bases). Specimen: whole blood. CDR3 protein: CSVADRFNQPQHF. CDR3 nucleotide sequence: TGCAGCGTAGCCGACAGGTTCAATCAGCCCCAGCATTTT.